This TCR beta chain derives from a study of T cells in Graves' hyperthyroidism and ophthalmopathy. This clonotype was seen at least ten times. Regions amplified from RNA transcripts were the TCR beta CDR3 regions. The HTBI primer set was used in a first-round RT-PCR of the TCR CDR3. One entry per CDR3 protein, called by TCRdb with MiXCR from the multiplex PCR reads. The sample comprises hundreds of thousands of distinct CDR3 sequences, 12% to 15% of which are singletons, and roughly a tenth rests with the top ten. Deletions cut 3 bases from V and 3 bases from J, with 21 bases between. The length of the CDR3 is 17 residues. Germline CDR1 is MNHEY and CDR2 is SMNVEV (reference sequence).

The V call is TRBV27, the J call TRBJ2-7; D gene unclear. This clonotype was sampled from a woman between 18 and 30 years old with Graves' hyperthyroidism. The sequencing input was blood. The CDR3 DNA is TGTGCCAGCAGTTTCGGAGCAGTTTGGCCCAGCGTCTACGAGCAGTACTTC. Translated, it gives CASSFGAVWPSVYEQYF.